The present entry profiles one T cell receptor (beta chain) with its context. No cognate antigen has been identified for it. The input lacks base qualities; no much larger clone sits a single base away. What this sample's time point label stands for: about 28 days (+/-7) after the second vaccine dose. AZD1222 recipients given second doses at about 4 weeks or at about 12 weeks were pooled, since spike-specific TCR depth and breadth were not found to differ between the two schedules. The vaccinee samples were drawn from two UK trials, COV001 and COV002, one of which was a single-blind randomized controlled phase 2/3 trial testing AZD1222 (ChAdOx1 nCoV-19) in healthy adults. For TCRbeta chain sequencing, PBMC samples were collected from trial participants at day 0 and at day 28 after the second dose. This sample is part of a study of T cell responses to AZD1222 COVID-19 vaccine (dated by TCRdb to 2020 to 2023). Turning to the overall study: TCR sequencing covered 230 to 250 trial participants: around 210 given two doses of AZD1222 and around 25 given two doses of MenACWY control vaccine. Trial participants were enrolled into age subgroups of 18-55, 56-69 and 70-plus years, which contained about 150, 28 and 57 TCR-sequenced participants, respectively.

Relative to germline, V is missing 2 bases and J is missing 2 bases, with 7 bases of the junction outside any gene match. The CDR3 holds 16 amino acids from the cysteine to the phenylalanine. Here the CDR3 DNA is all that survives: 48 bases in frame from base 1. CDR1 and CDR2 (WSHSY, SAAADI) derive from the germline V gene. The CDR3 regions of human TCRbeta chains were subjected to immunosequencing. The original methods were these. TCRs in the repertoires were compared against a reference library of SARS-CoV-2-specific TCRs that had been generated with the MIRA antigen-specificity platform. Breadth was defined as the fraction of unique TCRs that were SARS-CoV-2-associated. Depth was defined as the fraction of total T cells that were SARS-CoV-2-associated. Using the MIRA data, every spike-specific TCR was mapped to the spike region that the TCR reacted to and assigned to either a CD4 or a CD8 class. Log10-transformed breadth and depth values were compared by one-way ANOVA with Sidak's multiple comparisons tests. Entries here come from immuneACCESS through TCRdb and include only in-frame sequences with V and J called. Some clones fail to appear in such tables; in the studies checked, an unresolved V gene covers under half of the shortfall, and the cause of the remainder is unknown. V, J and clone size reflect that table, while D and trimming were determined from the DNA. This sample lists some 160,000 clones; approximately 91% were detected once. The ten largest account for about 2% of the sample.

The investigation overall reported the following: In the small 56-69-year group, the increase in depth fell short of significance, most likely because of low power. Because no samples from the day 14 peak response were available, repertoires could be characterized only after the peak T cell response. After two AZD1222 doses, both the breadth and the depth of spike-specific TCRs were significantly higher than at day 0 and than in MenACWY recipients. Nearly half of unique spike-specific TCRs reportedly recognized epitopes outside regions mutated in the B.1.351 and B.1.1.7 variants. Vaccine-associated CD4 TCRs spanned the whole spike protein, with dominant responses in regions 160-218 and 743-854. Conclusions about previously exposed vaccinees were limited because only six AZD1222 recipients were SARS-CoV-2 seropositive at baseline. Participants were mostly white British and included more females than males, and it was suggested by the authors that clonal diversity may have been underestimated.

The clonotype was recovered from an adult who received the AZD1222 COVID-19 vaccine. The source material was peripheral blood, sampled 28 days after the second AZD1222 dose. The sequence joins TRBV10-2 to TRBJ2-3, with 7 junctional bases fitting TRBD1. The sequenced DNA is TGCGCCAGCAGTGAGCGGGACAGAAGAACCACAGATACGCAGTATTTT. This translates into CASSERDRRTTDTQYF.